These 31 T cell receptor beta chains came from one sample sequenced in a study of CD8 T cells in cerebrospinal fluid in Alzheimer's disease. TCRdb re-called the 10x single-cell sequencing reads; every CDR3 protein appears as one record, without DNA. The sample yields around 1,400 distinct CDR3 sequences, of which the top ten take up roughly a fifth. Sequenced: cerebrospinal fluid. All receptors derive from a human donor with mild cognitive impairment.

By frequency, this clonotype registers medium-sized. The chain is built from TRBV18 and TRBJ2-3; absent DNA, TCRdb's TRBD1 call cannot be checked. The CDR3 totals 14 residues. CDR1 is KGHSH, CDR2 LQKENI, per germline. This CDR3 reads CASSRGQGADTQYF.

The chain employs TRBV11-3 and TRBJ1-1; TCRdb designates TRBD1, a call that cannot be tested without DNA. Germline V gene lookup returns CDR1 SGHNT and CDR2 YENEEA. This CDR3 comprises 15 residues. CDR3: CASSSTGGTNTEAFF.

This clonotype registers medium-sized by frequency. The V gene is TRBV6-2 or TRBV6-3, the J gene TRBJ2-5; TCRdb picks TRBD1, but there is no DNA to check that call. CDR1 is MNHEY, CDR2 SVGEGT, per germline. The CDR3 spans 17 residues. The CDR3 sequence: CASSYNSRHGGMETQYF.

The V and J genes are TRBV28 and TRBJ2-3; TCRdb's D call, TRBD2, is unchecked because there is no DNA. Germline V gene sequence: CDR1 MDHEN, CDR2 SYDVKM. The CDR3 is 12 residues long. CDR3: CAAGGRTDTQYF.

The CDR3 region is CASIGAAGNHNEQFF. The chain has TRBV13 and TRBJ2-1; TCRdb gives TRBD1 as the D gene, but with no DNA this cannot be confirmed. This CDR3 spans 15 amino acids. Germline CDR1 is PRHDT and CDR2 is FYEKMQ (reference sequence).

CDR3: CASSRLGQGNTIYF. This sequence joins TRBV6-5 and TRBJ1-3; TCRdb selects TRBD1, and the lack of DNA leaves this call unchecked. Germline CDR1 is MNHEY and CDR2 is SVGAGI. CDR3 length: 14 residues.

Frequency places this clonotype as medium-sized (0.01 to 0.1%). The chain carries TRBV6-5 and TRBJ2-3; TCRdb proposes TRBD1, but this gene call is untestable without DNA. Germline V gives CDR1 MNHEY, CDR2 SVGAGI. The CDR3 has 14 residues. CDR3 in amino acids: CASSAGWSTDTQYF.

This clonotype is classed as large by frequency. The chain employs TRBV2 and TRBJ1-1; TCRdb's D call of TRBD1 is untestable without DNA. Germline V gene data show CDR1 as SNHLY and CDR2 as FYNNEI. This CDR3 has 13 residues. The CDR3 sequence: CASSDQVQGEAFF.

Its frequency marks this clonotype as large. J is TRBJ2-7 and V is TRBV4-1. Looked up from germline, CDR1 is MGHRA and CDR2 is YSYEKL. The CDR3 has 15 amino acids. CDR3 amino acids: CASSQDRSLTYEQYF.

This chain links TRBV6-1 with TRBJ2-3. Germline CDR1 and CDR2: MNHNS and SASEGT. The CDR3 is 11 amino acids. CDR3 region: CASSDMDTQYF.

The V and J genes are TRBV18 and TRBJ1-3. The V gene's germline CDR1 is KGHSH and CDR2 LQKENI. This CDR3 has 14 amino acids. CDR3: CASSPPGSGNTIYF.

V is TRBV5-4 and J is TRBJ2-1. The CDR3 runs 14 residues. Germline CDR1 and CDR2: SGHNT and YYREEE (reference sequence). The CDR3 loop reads CASSLASGINEQFF.

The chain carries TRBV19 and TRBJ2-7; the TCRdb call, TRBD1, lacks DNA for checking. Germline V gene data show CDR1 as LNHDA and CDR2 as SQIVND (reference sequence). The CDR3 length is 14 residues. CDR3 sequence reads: CASSIGGRAYEQYF.

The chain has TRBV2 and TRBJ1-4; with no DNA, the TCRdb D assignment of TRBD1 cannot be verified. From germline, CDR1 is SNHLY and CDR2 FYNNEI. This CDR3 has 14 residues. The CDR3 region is CASSEGGSNEKLFF.

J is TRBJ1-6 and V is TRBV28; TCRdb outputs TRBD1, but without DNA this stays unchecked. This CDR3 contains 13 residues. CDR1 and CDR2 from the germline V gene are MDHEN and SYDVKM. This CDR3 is CASSSPASSPLHF. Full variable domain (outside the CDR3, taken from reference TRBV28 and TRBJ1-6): DVKVTQSSRYLVKRTGEKVFLECVQDMDHENMFWYRQDPGLGLRLIYFSYDVKMKEKGDIPEGYSVSREKKERFSLILESASTNQTSMYLCASSSPASSPLHFGNGTRLTVT.

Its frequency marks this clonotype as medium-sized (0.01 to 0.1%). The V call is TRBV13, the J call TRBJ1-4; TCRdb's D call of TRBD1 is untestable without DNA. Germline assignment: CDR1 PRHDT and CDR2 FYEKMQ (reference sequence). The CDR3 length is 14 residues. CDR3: CASSRRAAVEKLFF.

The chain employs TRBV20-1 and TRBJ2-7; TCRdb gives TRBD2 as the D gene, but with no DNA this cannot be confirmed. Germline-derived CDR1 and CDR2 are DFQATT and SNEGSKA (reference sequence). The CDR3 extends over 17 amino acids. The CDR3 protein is CSARDWRGGYISYEQYF.

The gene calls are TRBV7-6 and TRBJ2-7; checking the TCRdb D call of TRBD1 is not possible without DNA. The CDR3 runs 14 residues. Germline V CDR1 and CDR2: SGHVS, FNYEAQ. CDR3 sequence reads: CASSPSGGAGEQYF.

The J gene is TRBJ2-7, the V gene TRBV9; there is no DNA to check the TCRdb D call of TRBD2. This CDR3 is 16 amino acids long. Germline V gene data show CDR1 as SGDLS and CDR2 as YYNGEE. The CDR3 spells CASSVDVAAFSYEQYF.

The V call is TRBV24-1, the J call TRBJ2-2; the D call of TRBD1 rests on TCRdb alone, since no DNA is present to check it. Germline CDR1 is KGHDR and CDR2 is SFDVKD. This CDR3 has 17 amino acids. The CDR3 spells CATSPPPGTGNTGELFF.

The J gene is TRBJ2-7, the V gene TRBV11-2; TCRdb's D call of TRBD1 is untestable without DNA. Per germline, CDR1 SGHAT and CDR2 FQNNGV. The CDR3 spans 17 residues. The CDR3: CASSPGTGGISSYEQYF.

The CDR3 loop is CSAYSRTGGSTNEKLFF. The chain joins TRBV20-1 to TRBJ1-4; as DNA is missing, the TRBD1 call by TCRdb cannot be tested. The CDR3 runs 17 residues. Per the germline V gene, CDR1 is DFQATT and CDR2 is SNEGSKA (reference sequence).

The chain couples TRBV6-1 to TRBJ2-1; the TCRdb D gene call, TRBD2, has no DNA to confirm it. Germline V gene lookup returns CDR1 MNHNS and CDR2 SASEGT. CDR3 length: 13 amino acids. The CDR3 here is CASSELGGDEQFF.

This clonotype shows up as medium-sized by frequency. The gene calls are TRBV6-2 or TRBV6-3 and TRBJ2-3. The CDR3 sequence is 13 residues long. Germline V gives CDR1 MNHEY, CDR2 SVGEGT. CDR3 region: CASYALYTDTQYF.

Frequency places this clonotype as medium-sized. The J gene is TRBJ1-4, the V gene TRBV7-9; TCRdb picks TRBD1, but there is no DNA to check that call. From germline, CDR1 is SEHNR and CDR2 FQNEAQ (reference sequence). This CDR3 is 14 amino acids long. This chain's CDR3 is CASSLAGQNEKLFF.

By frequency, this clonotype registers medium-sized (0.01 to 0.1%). The CDR3 is CASSLVGGQGETQYF. V usage is TRBV5-4 and J usage is TRBJ2-5; TCRdb calls TRBD1, which cannot be checked without DNA. Germline V gene lookup returns CDR1 SGHNT and CDR2 YYREEE (reference sequence). There are 15 residues in the CDR3.

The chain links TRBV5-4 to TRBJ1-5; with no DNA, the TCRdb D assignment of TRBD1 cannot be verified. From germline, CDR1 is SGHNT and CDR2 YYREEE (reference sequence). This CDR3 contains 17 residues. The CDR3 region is CASSLAGGAGPDQPQHF.

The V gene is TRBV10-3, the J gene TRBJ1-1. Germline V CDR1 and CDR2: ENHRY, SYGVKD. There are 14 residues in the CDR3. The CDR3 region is CAIREHTMNTEAFF.

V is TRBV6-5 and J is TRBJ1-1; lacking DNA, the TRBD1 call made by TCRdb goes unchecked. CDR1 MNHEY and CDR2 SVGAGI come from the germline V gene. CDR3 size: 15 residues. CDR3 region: CASRSPRGRDTEAFF.

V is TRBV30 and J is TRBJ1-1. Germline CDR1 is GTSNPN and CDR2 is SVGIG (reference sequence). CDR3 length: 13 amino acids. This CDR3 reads CAWTEQPATEAFF.

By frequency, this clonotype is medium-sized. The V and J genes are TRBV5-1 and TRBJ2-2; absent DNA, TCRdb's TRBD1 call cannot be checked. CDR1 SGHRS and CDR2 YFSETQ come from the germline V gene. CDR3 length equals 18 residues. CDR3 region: CASSLGQGVIFGTGELFF. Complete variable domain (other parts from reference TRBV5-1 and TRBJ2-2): KAGVTQTPRYLIKTRGQQVTLSCSPISGHRSVSWYQQTPGQGLQFLFEYFSETQRNKGNFPGRFSGRQFSNSRSEMNVSTLELGDSALYLCASSLGQGVIFGTGELFFGEGSRLTVL.